This entry features one TCR beta chain sequence. The data are from a study of blood T cell repertoires in COVID-19. Study-level information: From the United States, Italy and Spain came samples of acute and convalescent COVID-19.

Generated by immunoSEQ multiplex PCR, the TCRdb table keeps only in-frame clones and is missing some. The sample has around 25,000 clones; around 90% are singletons. The CDR3 contains 11 residues. Trimming took 5 bases from V and 4 from J, leaving 6 bases between them. Germline V gene sequence: CDR1 MGHDK, CDR2 SYGVNS. The receptor's source is a woman in her seventies with active COVID-19. Sequencing was done on a sample of peripheral blood. The chain carries TRBV25-1 and TRBJ2-7; D is ambiguous. As DNA, the CDR3 is TGTGCCAGCAGTAGGAGTTACGAGCAGTACTTC. As protein: CASSRSYEQYF.